This T cell receptor beta chain originates from a study of cytomegalovirus exposure and HLA in healthy donors. Overall study: Unique TCR beta sequences numbering some 120 million came from about 179 million T cells in an earlier analysis.

The PCR had 60 Vbeta and 13 Jbeta primers. Assay: immunoSEQ multiplex PCR; the TCRdb copy retains only in-frame clones and omits some. The repertoire holds more than 110,000 clones, with 65% to 80% as singletons. Turning to this clone: No antigen is known for it.

V trimming: 2 bases; J trimming: 3 bases; junction bases outside the gene matches: 3. Germline-derived CDR1 and CDR2 are ENHRY and SYGVKD. This CDR3 has 15 amino acids. Study-wide points: Fewer N-insertions (relative to the roughly 730-donor mean) were reportedly seen in an Asian-associated ancestry cluster in a later analysis.

The receptor was derived from a male donor in good health and CMV-seronegative. The rearrangement uses TRBV10-3 and TRBJ2-3, with 9 bases that match TRBD2. Sequenced material: PBMCs. In nucleotides, the CDR3 is TGTGCCATCAGTGAGACTAGCGGGCGGACAGATACGCAGTATTTT. Its protein is CAISETSGRTDTQYF.